The 12 T cell receptor beta chains in this list originate from one sample, sequenced in a study of identical twins. TCRdb re-called the 5' RACE reads through MiXCR, storing one row per CDR3 protein. The sample includes 600,000 to 850,000 distinct CDR3 sequences, 15% to 20% of them seen just once. This sample also belongs to another study, concerning T cells expressing NK-cell markers.

The sequencing sample was made of PBMCs. The origin of the receptors is a woman under 30 in good health.

V is TRBV20-1 and J is TRBJ2-3; 7 positions match TRBD2. Germline values: CDR1 DFQATT, CDR2 SNEGSKA (reference sequence). CDR3 length: 12 amino acids. Trimming cost V 4 bases and J 4 bases; bases outside gene matches: 2. The CDR3 coding sequence is TGCAGTGCTACAACTAGCGCAGATACGCAGTATTTT. This encodes CSATTSADTQYF.

This clonotype was recorded a few times. The chain combines TRBV6-1 with TRBJ2-4; 12 bases match TRBD2. The CDR3 covers 18 residues. Germline V gene lookup returns CDR1 MNHNS and CDR2 SASEGT. The ends lost 7 bases at V and 1 base at J; junction bases unmatched: 11. CDR3 nucleotide sequence: TGTGCCAGCAAAACGTTTTCTAGCGGGGGGGCGGCCAAAAACATTCAGTACTTC. This sequence encodes CASKTFSSGGAAKNIQYF.

The sample holds many counts of this clonotype. This sequence joins TRBV20-1 and TRBJ2-3, with 7 bases identical to TRBD1. J lost 0 bases, V lost 4 bases, and 4 bases had no gene match. The CDR3 length is 14 residues. Germline V gives CDR1 DFQATT, CDR2 SNEGSKA (reference sequence). This CDR3 reads CSATDRSSTDTQYF. CDR3 DNA: TGCAGTGCTACGGACAGGAGCAGCACAGATACGCAGTATTTT.

This clonotype was found a few times. The chain employs TRBV20-1 and TRBJ2-3; D unresolved. Germline V CDR1 and CDR2: DFQATT, SNEGSKA (reference sequence). V lost 3 bases to trimming and J lost 0 bases, with 13 bases between them. The CDR3 is 15 amino acids. The CDR3 DNA reads TGCAGTGCTAGGCAGCTGCCCCAAAGCACAGATACGCAGTATTTT. Residues: CSARQLPQSTDTQYF.

This clonotype was detected many times. The chain joins TRBV5-1 to TRBJ1-1, with TRBD1 matching over 10 bases. With V trimmed by 4 bases and J by 5 bases, 5 bases remained unmatched. Germline assignment: CDR1 SGHRS and CDR2 YFSETQ. The CDR3 spans 14 residues. The CDR3 sequence is CASSGTGVGTEAFF. The CDR3 DNA reads as TGCGCCAGCAGCGGGACAGGGGTAGGGACTGAAGCTTTCTTT.

This chain joins TRBV11-2 and TRBJ2-3, with D possibly TRBD2 on 5 matching bases. CDR1 and CDR2 (germline): SGHAT, FQNNGV. Trimming shortened V by 5 bases and J by 0 bases, and 9 bases separated the two germline ends. This CDR3 comprises 14 residues. The CDR3 coding sequence is TGTGCCAGCAGCCCGACTACGAGCACAGATACGCAGTATTTT. Translating gives CASSPTTSTDTQYF.

The rearrangement uses TRBV29-1 and TRBJ2-3; D may be TRBD2 (5 bases). V lost 6 bases and J 1 base, leaving 14 bases between the germline ends. From germline, CDR1 is SQVTM and CDR2 ANQGSEA. The CDR3 has 14 residues. The DNA of the CDR3 is TGCAGCGTAGAATCCGGACTCCGCACAGATACGCAGTATTTT. Residues: CSVESGLRTDTQYF.

This clonotype was seen more than once but under ten times. The rearrangement joins TRBV10-2 to TRBJ1-3; TRBD1 matches at 8 bases. Germline V lookup: CDR1 WSHSY, CDR2 SAAADI. This CDR3 region has 15 residues. Losses at the gene ends were 3 bases for V and 2 bases for J; bases not matched to a gene: 3. Here the CDR3 reads CASSDGTGAGNTIYF. The CDR3 DNA reads TGCGCCAGCAGTGATGGGACAGGCGCTGGAAACACCATATATTTT.

This clonotype was seen more than once but under ten times. The chain is built from TRBV20-1 and TRBJ1-3, with TRBD1 as a possible D gene (6 bases). V was trimmed by 6 bases and J by 2 bases, leaving 11 bases between them. Germline V gene lookup returns CDR1 DFQATT and CDR2 SNEGSKA (reference sequence). The CDR3 is made up of 13 amino acids. The CDR3 loop reads CSARQAPGNTIYF. The CDR3 bases are TGCAGTGCAAGACAGGCCCCTGGAAACACCATATATTTT.

The V call is TRBV6-6, the J call TRBJ2-4; TRBD1 agrees at 8 bases. This CDR3 spans 13 amino acids. After removal of 4 bases from V and 5 bases from J, the junction contained 1 base not matched to a gene. Germline V gives CDR1 MNHNY, CDR2 SVGAGI (reference sequence). The CDR3 here is CASSSTGENIQYF. CDR3 coding DNA: TGTGCCAGCAGTTCGACAGGGGAAAACATTCAGTACTTC.

The chain recombines TRBV6-2 or TRBV6-3 with TRBJ2-1; TRBD2 might be the D (6 bases). The CDR3 loop spans 15 amino acids. V was shortened by 8 bases and J by 0 bases, with 14 bases between the two germline ends. Germline values: CDR1 MNHEY, CDR2 SVGEGT. DNA for the CDR3: TGTGCCAGCTCTCGGGGGAGCCTCTCCTACAATGAGCAGTTCTTC. It yields the protein CASSRGSLSYNEQFF.

This clonotype showed up just a few times. In DNA form, the CDR3 reads TGTGCCAGCAGCCCGAACTCCTACAATGAGCAGTTCTTC. Protein product: CASSPNSYNEQFF. This chain links TRBV6-2 or TRBV6-3 with TRBJ2-1; D remains unclear. Germline V CDR1 and CDR2: MNHEY, SVGEGT. This CDR3 is 13 amino acids long. V was shortened by 6 bases and J by 0 bases, with 6 bases between the two germline ends.